This T cell receptor beta chain was sequenced for a study of shared clonotypes between healthy human individuals. The repertoire was sequenced with immunoSEQ multiplex PCR; TCRdb's copy has only in-frame clones and lacks some. Of hundreds of thousands of clones in the sample, 70% to 80% are singletons; the top ten hold about 11%. This CDR3 has 16 residues. Germline V CDR1 and CDR2: LNHDA, SQIVND (reference sequence). Trimming removed 4 bases at V and 1 base at J, with 13 bases between. The genes are TRBV19 and TRBJ2-2, with a weak D call TRBD1 (6 bases). The receptor's source is a woman aged 40-49 years in good health. Some clones in this sample may be carry-over from other donors' samples. The material sequenced was PBMCs. The CDR3 loop is CASSTNLGGNTGELFF. The CDR3 region has the DNA TGTGCCAGTAGTACGAATCTAGGGGGGAACACCGGGGAGCTGTTTTTT.